These T cell receptor beta chains were read from a single sample in a study of T cell repertoires in cytomegalovirus infection. TCRdb redid the calling of the reads with MiXCR, one entry per CDR3 protein. The sample lists 550,000 to 700,000 distinct CDR3 sequences, about 40% occurring once. No cognate antigen is known for these TCRs. The specimen comprised cultured PBMCs, sampled from culture after CMV antigen stimulation. The receptors come from a human donor in good health (CMV status not recorded). Some clones in this sample may be carry-over from other donors' samples. The CDR3 runs from the conserved cysteine through the conserved F or W. The order of the fields is V gene, J gene, clone size, D gene, CDR3 DNA, CDR3 protein. D genes are given only for firm matches. Clone size is stated in some rows and not others, as once, few, many or a class when expanded.

>TRBV5-4|TRBJ2-7|-|TRBD1
TGTGCCAGCAGCACGACGGCGGGACAGGGCGTCGGCGAGCAGTACTTC
CASSTTAGQGVGEQYF
>TRBV7-2|TRBJ2-1|many|-
TGTGCCAGCAGCCCCGCGGGGACGAGCTCCTACAATGAGCAGTTCTTC
CASSPAGTSSYNEQFF
>TRBV2|TRBJ2-7|few|-
TGTGCCAGCATCCCAGGGGCTAGCGGTTCCTACGAGCAGTACTTC
CASIPGASGSYEQYF
>TRBV12-3/TRBV12-4|TRBJ2-1|-|-
TGTGCCAGCGGGTCTCGGCTCACTAGGGACAATGAGCAGTTCTTC
CASGSRLTRDNEQFF
>TRBV6-6|TRBJ2-5|few|-
TGTGCCAGCAGTCCCAGGGGAGGGTACAACAGAGAGACCCAGTACTTC
CASSPRGGYNRETQYF
>TRBV19|TRBJ2-3|once|-
TGTGCCAGTGAGGACAGACCCAAGGTGGGAGATACGCAGTATTTT
CASEDRPKVGDTQYF
>TRBV12-3/TRBV12-4|TRBJ2-1|-|-
TGTGCCAGTCGACAGAACTCCTACAATGAGCAGTTCTTC
CASRQNSYNEQFF
>TRBV7-2|TRBJ2-7|-|TRBD2
TGTGCCAGCAGCCTGTGGGAGGGGCCGCCTTACGAGCAGTACTTC
CASSLWEGPPYEQYF
>TRBV15|TRBJ2-1|few|-
TGTGCCACCAGCAGAGCTATCTACAATGAGCAGTTCTTC
CATSRAIYNEQFF
>TRBV6-1|TRBJ2-3|few|TRBD2
TGTGCCAGCAATAGACTAGCGGGCACAGATACGCAGTATTTT
CASNRLAGTDTQYF
>TRBV7-2|TRBJ2-7|many|-
TGTGCCAGCAGCTTATTGGCCTACGAGCAGTACTTC
CASSLLAYEQYF
>TRBV4-1|TRBJ2-6|-|-
TGCGCCAGCAGCCAAGGTACGGTGACGAGCTCTGGGGCCAACGTCCTGACTTTC
CASSQGTVTSSGANVLTF
>TRBV7-9|TRBJ2-5|few|TRBD1
TGTGCCAGCACTTCCACAGGGGATCAAGAGACCCAGTACTTC
CASTSTGDQETQYF
>TRBV7-2|TRBJ1-2|-|TRBD1
TGTGCCAGCAGCCTCCAGGGGGTTAGATCCTACACCTTC
CASSLQGVRSYTF
>TRBV11-2|TRBJ2-7|once|TRBD2
TGTGCCAGCAGCAAGACTAGCGGGAGAGGTGACGAGCAGTACTTC
CASSKTSGRGDEQYF
>TRBV18|TRBJ1-2|-|TRBD1
TGTGCCAGCTCACCAGAGACAGGGGGCGGCTACACCTTC
CASSPETGGGYTF
>TRBV4-1|TRBJ1-2|-|TRBD1
TGCGCCAGCAGCCAAGGACAGGGAGCCTATGGCTACACCTTC
CASSQGQGAYGYTF
>TRBV11-2|TRBJ2-3|-|-
TGTGCCAGCAGCCCACTAAGGGGGAGGGTAGGAGATACGCAGTATTTT
CASSPLRGRVGDTQYF
>TRBV24-1|TRBJ1-5|-|TRBD1
TGTGCCACCAGTGATTGGGACAGGGATCAGCCCCAGCATTTT
CATSDWDRDQPQHF
>TRBV6-5|TRBJ1-3|-|-
TGTGCCAGCAGTTCCTCAGGGGTTGGAAACACCATATATTTT
CASSSSGVGNTIYF
>TRBV11-2|TRBJ2-1|-|-
TGTGCCAGCAGCGGACTGGGACAATCATACAATGAGCAGTTCTTC
CASSGLGQSYNEQFF
>TRBV6-5|TRBJ1-2|-|-
TGTGCCAGCAGTGCGGGTCAGGCTGTTTTCGAGGGCTACACCTTC
CASSAGQAVFEGYTF